This T cell receptor (beta chain) derives from a study of beta chain features in type 1 diabetes. Study-level background: No patient-donor differences in age, gender, total cells or subset yield. Points from the study as a whole: A moderate, significant TCRB CDR3 shortening appeared in type 1 diabetes across four CD4+ subsets.

The authors reverse transcribed all of the isolated RNA, so sequencing captured expressed TCRB transcripts. The average output of naive, central memory and regulatory T cell samples was millions of reads. Some clones are missing from TCRdb's copy, which holds only in-frame ones; the method was immunoSEQ multiplex PCR. The sample yields 300,000 to 450,000 clones, around 12% seen once. The CDR3 sequence is 15 residues long. Germline assignment: CDR1 SGHRS and CDR2 YFSETQ. The trim removed 4 bases at V and 4 bases at J, leaving 7 bases unmatched. Turning to this clone: Its antigen is currently unknown.

The rearrangement uses TRBV5-1 and TRBJ2-7, with 11 bases matching TRBD1. Sample: naive CD4+ T cells from blood. The receptor was derived from a woman aged 18-30 years with type 1 diabetes. The CDR3 protein is CASSLQGQGEYEQYF. In nucleotides, the CDR3 is TGCGCCAGCAGCCTCCAGGGACAGGGGGAATACGAGCAGTACTTC. Variable domain in full (rest from reference TRBV5-1 and TRBJ2-7): KAGVTQTPRYLIKTRGQQVTLSCSPISGHRSVSWYQQTPGQGLQFLFEYFSETQRNKGNFPGRFSGRQFSNSRSEMNVSTLELGDSALYLCASSLQGQGEYEQYFGPGTRLTVT.